These 2 T cell receptor beta chains came from one sample sequenced in a study of shared clonotypes between healthy human individuals. Some clones are missing from TCRdb's copy, which holds only in-frame ones; the method was immunoSEQ multiplex PCR. Found here are about 700,000 clones, roughly 70% of them singletons; the top ten hold approximately 1.6%. Sequencing was performed on memory CD4+ T cells sorted from blood. Described subset: CD45RA-negative fraction. The origin of the receptors is a young woman in good health.

This clone was seen only a few times. The J gene is TRBJ1-5, the V gene TRBV7-8; D is ambiguous. With 1 base removed from V and 0 bases from J, the gap between germline ends came to 7 bases. From germline, CDR1 is SGHVS and CDR2 FQNEAQ. The CDR3 has 15 amino acids. The CDR3 loop reads CASSLELRSNQPQHF. The CDR3 DNA sequence: TGTGCCAGCAGCTTAGAACTGCGTAGCAATCAGCCCCAGCATTTT.

The chain carries TRBV28 and TRBJ2-7, with a weak D call TRBD1 (5 bases). Per germline, CDR1 MDHEN and CDR2 SYDVKM. There are 12 residues in the CDR3. V was cut by 6 bases and J by 0 bases, with 6 bases left in between. The CDR3 DNA follows: TGTGCCAGCAGGACAGTCTCCTACGAGCAGTACTTC. It codes for CASRTVSYEQYF.